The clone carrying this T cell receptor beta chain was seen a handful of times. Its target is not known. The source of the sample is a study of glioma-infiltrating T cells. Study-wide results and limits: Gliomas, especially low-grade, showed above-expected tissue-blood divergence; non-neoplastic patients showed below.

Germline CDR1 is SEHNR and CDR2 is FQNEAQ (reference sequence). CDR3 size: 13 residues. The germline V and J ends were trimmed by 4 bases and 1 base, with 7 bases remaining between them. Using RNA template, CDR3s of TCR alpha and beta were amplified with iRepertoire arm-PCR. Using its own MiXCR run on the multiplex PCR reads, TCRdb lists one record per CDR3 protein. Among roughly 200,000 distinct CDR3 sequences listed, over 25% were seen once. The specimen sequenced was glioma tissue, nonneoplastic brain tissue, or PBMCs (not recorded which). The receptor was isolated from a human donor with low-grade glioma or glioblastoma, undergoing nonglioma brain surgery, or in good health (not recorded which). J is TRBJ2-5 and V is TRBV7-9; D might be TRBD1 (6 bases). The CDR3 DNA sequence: TGTGCCAGCAGCTGGGGGCCCCAAGAGACCCAGTACTTC. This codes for CASSWGPQETQYF.